A selection of T cell receptor beta chains follows, all from one sample in a study of response to subunit inactivated influenza vaccine. TCRdb itself ran the RT-PCR reads through MiXCR, one entry per CDR3 protein. This sample has about 520,000 distinct CDR3 sequences, with approximately 11% found just once. Sequenced here: PBMCs from blood, sampled around seven weeks after vaccination. The receptor set was obtained from a man aged 45 to 65 who received an inactivated influenza vaccine. Each CDR3 is given with its conserved first and last residue. D genes are given only for firm matches. Expanded clones are given a class, and other clones once, few, many or no size at all.

size,V,J,D,CDR3,DNA
-,TRBV5-1,TRBJ2-7,TRBD1,CASSLALQGRSSYEQYF,TGCGCCAGCAGCTTGGCCCTACAGGGGAGAAGCTCCTACGAGCAGTACTTC
many,TRBV5-4,TRBJ1-2,-,CASSLAFGNGYTF,-
-,TRBV5-5,TRBJ2-2,-,CASSRSGSGELFF,TGTGCCAGCAGCCGCTCAGGGTCCGGGGAGCTGTTTTTT
-,TRBV20-1,TRBJ2-2,TRBD2,CSARLGTSGTGELFF,TGCAGTGCTCGCTTGGGGACTAGCGGCACCGGGGAGCTGTTTTTT
many,TRBV9,TRBJ2-4,-,CASSAHPTGAGGVQYF,TGTGCCAGCAGCGCTCACCCGACAGGGGCGGGGGGAGTCCAGTACTTC
few,TRBV20-1,TRBJ2-7,-,CSARPRLYEQYF,TGCAGTGCTAGACCCCGACTGTACGAGCAGTACTTC
once,TRBV20-1,TRBJ2-3,-,CSARAVPNTDTKYF,TGCAGTGCTAGAGCGGTCCCTAACACAGATACGAAGTATTTT
-,TRBV14,TRBJ2-1,-,CASSIFRGPNEQFF,TGTGCCAGCAGCATTTTTCGAGGGCCAAATGAGCAGTTCTTC
many,TRBV7-9,TRBJ1-2,-,CASSQQGSYGYTF,TGTGCCAGCAGCCAACAGGGTTCCTATGGCTACACCTTC
-,TRBV5-1,TRBJ2-5,-,CASSPTSQYETQYF,TGCGCCAGCAGCCCTACATCTCAGTACGAGACCCAGTACTTC
few,TRBV11-2,TRBJ1-1,TRBD1,CASSFTGTGNTEAFF,TGTGCCAGCAGCTTCACCGGGACAGGGAACACTGAAGCTTTCTTT
-,TRBV20-1,TRBJ2-7,TRBD2,CSARDLASGYEQYF,TGCAGTGCTAGAGATCTGGCTAGCGGGTACGAGCAGTACTTC
-,TRBV24-1,TRBJ2-3,-,CATSDLSAQSTDTQYF,TGTGCCACCAGTGATTTGTCAGCCCAGAGCACAGATACGCAGTATTTT
-,TRBV10-2,TRBJ1-2,-,CASSELDTTNYGYTF,TGCGCCAGCAGTGAGCTGGACACCACAAACTATGGCTACACCTTC
few,TRBV7-9,TRBJ1-1,TRBD1,CASSAPTGLNTEAFF,TGTGCCAGCAGCGCCCCGACAGGGCTAAATACTGAAGCTTTCTTT
-,TRBV10-3,TRBJ2-7,-,CAISESKVSYEQYF,TGTGCCATCAGTGAGTCGAAGGTTTCCTACGAGCAGTACTTC
few,TRBV27,TRBJ1-1,-,CASSSSGLGTEAFF,TGTGCCAGCAGTTCGTCCGGTTTAGGCACTGAAGCTTTCTTT
-,TRBV5-1,TRBJ1-6,-,CASSLAPTGSPLHF,TGCGCCAGCAGCTTGGCCCCGACCGGTTCACCCCTCCACTTT
many,TRBV29-1,TRBJ2-7,TRBD2,CSVFLAGVNYEQYF,TGCAGCGTCTTTCTAGCGGGAGTAAACTACGAGCAGTACTTC
few,TRBV5-1,TRBJ2-5,-,CASSLVLLETQYF,TGCGCCAGCAGCTTGGTACTATTGGAGACCCAGTACTTC
many,TRBV6-2/TRBV6-3,TRBJ2-3,TRBD1,CASSGQGGFGFTDTQYF,TGTGCCAGCAGCGGACAGGGTGGATTCGGCTTCACAGATACGCAGTATTTT
-,TRBV7-2,TRBJ2-5,-,CASKLQQGTQYF,TGTGCCAGCAAGTTGCAACAAGGGACCCAGTACTTC
-,TRBV7-9,TRBJ2-2,-,CASNLGVSSGELFF,TGTGCCAGCAACCTCGGCGTCTCGTCCGGGGAGCTGTTTTTT
once,TRBV19,TRBJ2-1,-,CASSRAGAEQFF,TGTGCCAGTAGCCGAGCGGGTGCTGAGCAGTTCTTC
few,TRBV5-5,TRBJ2-1,TRBD2,CASSLDFSGGASRNEQFF,TGTGCCAGCAGCTTGGATTTTAGCGGGGGGGCTTCGCGGAATGAGCAGTTCTTC
many,TRBV5-1,TRBJ1-4,-,CASSSDWNEKLFF,TGCGCCAGCAGCTCCGACTGGAATGAAAAACTGTTTTTT
few,TRBV20-1,TRBJ1-2,-,CSAGAEKGTLFYGYTF,TGCAGTGCTGGGGCCGAAAAGGGTACCCTCTTCTATGGCTACACCTTC
many,TRBV7-6,TRBJ2-1,-,CASSLWTDNEQFF,TGTGCCAGCAGCTTATGGACGGACAATGAGCAGTTCTTC
many,TRBV15,TRBJ1-4,-,CATSRAGGYNEKLFF,TGTGCCACCAGCAGAGCGGGAGGTTATAATGAAAAACTGTTTTTT
many,TRBV7-9,TRBJ2-7,TRBD1,CASEPGTGSYEQYF,TGTGCCAGCGAGCCGGGGACAGGGTCCTACGAGCAGTACTTC
-,TRBV12-3/TRBV12-4,TRBJ2-7,-,CASSTSHSGSEQYF,TGTGCCAGCAGCACCAGTCATTCCGGCTCCGAGCAGTACTTC
many,TRBV12-3/TRBV12-4,TRBJ1-3,TRBD1,CASSGYGTGDSGNTIYF,TGTGCCAGCAGTGGCTACGGGACAGGGGATTCTGGAAACACCATATATTTT
-,TRBV12-3/TRBV12-4,TRBJ2-2,-,CASSSGGQGGTGELFF,TGTGCCAGCAGCTCCGGGGGGCAGGGTGGCACCGGGGAGCTGTTTTTT
-,TRBV7-2,TRBJ2-7,TRBD1,CASSAAGGTAYEQYF,TGTGCCAGCAGCGCGGCAGGGGGAACGGCCTACGAGCAGTACTTC
-,TRBV5-6,TRBJ1-1,-,CASSLWETEAFF,TGTGCCAGCAGCTTGTGGGAGACTGAAGCTTTCTTT
many,TRBV27,TRBJ2-2,-,CASSLFPGRGELFF,TGTGCCAGCAGTTTATTTCCGGGTAGGGGGGAGCTGTTTTTT
-,TRBV12-3/TRBV12-4,TRBJ2-2,TRBD1,CASIRDRGRTGELFF,TGTGCCAGCATCCGGGACAGGGGTCGGACCGGGGAGCTGTTTTTT
few,TRBV5-4,TRBJ2-5,TRBD2,CASSLGVAGGTLQETQYF,TGTGCCAGCAGCTTGGGGGTAGCGGGAGGTACCTTACAAGAGACCCAGTACTTC
few,TRBV11-2,TRBJ2-3,TRBD1,CASSLQGVVTDTQYF,TGTGCCAGCAGCTTACAGGGGGTAGTCACAGATACGCAGTATTTT
-,TRBV7-2,TRBJ2-5,-,CASSKRDSETQYF,TGTGCCAGCAGCAAACGGGACTCAGAGACCCAGTACTTC
-,TRBV20-1,TRBJ2-3,TRBD2,CSAQESSGSTDTQYF,TGCAGTGCCCAGGAGTCTAGCGGGAGCACAGATACGCAGTATTTT
few,TRBV5-1,TRBJ2-3,TRBD1,CASRLSTGRTDTQYF,TGCGCCAGCAGACTCTCGACAGGGAGAACGGATACGCAGTATTTT
-,TRBV10-2,TRBJ2-3,-,CASSESRVSDTQYF,TGCGCCAGCAGTGAGTCTCGGGTGTCGGATACGCAGTATTTT
few,TRBV5-1,TRBJ2-1,TRBD1,CASSPTFLLTKGANEQFF,TGCGCCAGCAGCCCGACATTTTTGCTTACAAAGGGGGCCAATGAGCAGTTCTTC
many,TRBV7-2,TRBJ1-1,-,CASSLDWTLNTEAFF,TGTGCCAGCAGCCTAGACTGGACCCTGAACACTGAAGCTTTCTTT
many,TRBV5-1,TRBJ2-3,-,CASSLEDGTTDTQYF,TGCGCCAGCAGCTTGGAGGACGGAACCACAGATACGCAGTATTTT
few,TRBV10-3,TRBJ1-1,-,CAISEILRNTEAFF,TGTGCCATCAGTGAAATCTTAAGAAACACTGAAGCTTTCTTT
-,TRBV28,TRBJ2-5,TRBD1,CASSLIGTGDQETQYF,TGTGCCAGCAGTTTAATTGGGACAGGGGACCAAGAGACCCAGTACTTC
-,TRBV24-1,TRBJ2-1,TRBD2,CATSTGLAGYNEQFF,TGTGCCACCAGCACGGGACTAGCGGGATACAATGAGCAGTTCTTC
few,TRBV4-3,TRBJ1-2,TRBD1,CASSPTTGNYGYTF,TGCGCCAGCAGCCCTACGACAGGGAACTATGGCTACACCTTC
-,TRBV7-9,TRBJ2-7,TRBD2,CASSVGLANEQYF,TGTGCCAGCAGCGTGGGACTAGCGAACGAGCAGTACTTC